The TCR beta chain under discussion was sequenced for a study of OX40 agonist ivuxolimab in advanced cancers. Study details: A diagnosis of hepatocellular carcinoma, melanoma, renal cell or head and neck cancer was present in dose-escalation patients.

People who had autoimmune disease history or systemic immunosuppression were excluded. About this clone: Its antigen is unknown.

Whole-study results and caveats: Some nonresponders likewise displayed low normalized T-cell clonal expansion.

The CDR3 has 16 residues. The germline V gene encodes CDR1 SGHNT and CDR2 YYREEE (reference sequence). Unmatched junction bases numbered 12, after V lost 0 bases and J lost 8 bases. Sequenced by immunoSEQ multiplex PCR; TCRdb stores in-frame clones only, minus some. Of under 80,000 clones listed, approximately 86% are singletons. Sequencing was performed on CD4+ or CD8+ T cells sorted from blood, taken in a trial of the OX40 agonist ivuxolimab. The genes are TRBV5-4 and TRBJ1-2, with 8 positions matching TRBD1. This TCR derives from an adult with an advanced solid tumor such as melanoma, head and neck, liver or kidney cancer. In nucleotides, the CDR3 is TGTGCCAGCAGCTTGGAATGGGACAGGTCGGGCGTAGGCTACACCTTC. The encoded protein is CASSLEWDRSGVGYTF.